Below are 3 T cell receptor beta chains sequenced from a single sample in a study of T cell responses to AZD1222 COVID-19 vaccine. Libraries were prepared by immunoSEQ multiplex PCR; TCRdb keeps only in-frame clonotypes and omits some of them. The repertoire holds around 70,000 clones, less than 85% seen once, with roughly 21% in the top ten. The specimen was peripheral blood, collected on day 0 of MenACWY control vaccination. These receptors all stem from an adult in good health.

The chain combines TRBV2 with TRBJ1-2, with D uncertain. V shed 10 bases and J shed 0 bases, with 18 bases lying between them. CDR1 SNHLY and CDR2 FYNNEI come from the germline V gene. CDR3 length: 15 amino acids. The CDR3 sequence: CATSLGGLTNYGYTF. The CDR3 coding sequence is TGTGCCACCTCTTTGGGAGGTTTGACTAACTATGGCTACACCTTC.

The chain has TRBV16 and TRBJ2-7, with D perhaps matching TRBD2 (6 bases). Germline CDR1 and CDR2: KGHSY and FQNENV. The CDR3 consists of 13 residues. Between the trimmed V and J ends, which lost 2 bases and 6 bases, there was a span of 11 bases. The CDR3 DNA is TGTGCCAGCAGCCAAACCGGGACTCGCGAGCAGTACTTC. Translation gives CASSQTGTREQYF.

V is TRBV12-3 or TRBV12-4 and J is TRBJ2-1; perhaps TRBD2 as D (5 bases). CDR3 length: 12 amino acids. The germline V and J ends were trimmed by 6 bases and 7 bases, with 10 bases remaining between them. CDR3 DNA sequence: TGTGCCAGCAGGGGAGACCCAAATGAGCAGTTCTTC. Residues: CASRGDPNEQFF.